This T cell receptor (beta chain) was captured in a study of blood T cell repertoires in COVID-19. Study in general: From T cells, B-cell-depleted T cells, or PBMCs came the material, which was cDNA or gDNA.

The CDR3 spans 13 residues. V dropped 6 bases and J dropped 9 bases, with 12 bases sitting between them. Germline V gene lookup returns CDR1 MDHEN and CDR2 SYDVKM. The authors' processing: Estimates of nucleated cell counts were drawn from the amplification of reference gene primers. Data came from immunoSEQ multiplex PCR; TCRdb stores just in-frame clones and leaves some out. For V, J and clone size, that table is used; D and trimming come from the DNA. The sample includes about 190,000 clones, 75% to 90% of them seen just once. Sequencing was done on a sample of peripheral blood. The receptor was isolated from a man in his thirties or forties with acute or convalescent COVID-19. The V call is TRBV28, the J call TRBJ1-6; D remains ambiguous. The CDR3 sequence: CASRGRETSPLHF. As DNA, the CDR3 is TGTGCCAGCAGAGGGAGGGAGACTTCACCCCTCCACTTT.